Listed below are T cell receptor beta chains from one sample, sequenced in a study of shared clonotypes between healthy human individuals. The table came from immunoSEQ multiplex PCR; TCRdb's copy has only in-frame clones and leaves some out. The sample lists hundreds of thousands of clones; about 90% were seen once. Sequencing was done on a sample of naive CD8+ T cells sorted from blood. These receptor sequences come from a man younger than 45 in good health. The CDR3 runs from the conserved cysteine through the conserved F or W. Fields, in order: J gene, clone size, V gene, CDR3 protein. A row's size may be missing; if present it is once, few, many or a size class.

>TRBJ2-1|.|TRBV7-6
CASSARLAGLPYNEQFF
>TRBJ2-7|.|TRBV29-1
CSVEVPSSSYEQYF
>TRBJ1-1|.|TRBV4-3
CASSQESRTGGLTEAFF
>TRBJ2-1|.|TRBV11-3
CASSVDPLRQFF
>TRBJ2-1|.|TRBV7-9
CASDTSPTGKDDEQFF
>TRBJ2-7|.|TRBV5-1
CASSLARGRYEQYF
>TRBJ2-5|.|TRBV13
CASSPWDSFQETQYF
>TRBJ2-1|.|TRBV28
CASSLPLRLAGEYNEQFF
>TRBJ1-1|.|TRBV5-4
CASSLAWGSHEAFF
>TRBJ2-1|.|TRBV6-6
CASNTFERANNEQFF
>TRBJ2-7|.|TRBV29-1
CSVEDDRFTYEQYF
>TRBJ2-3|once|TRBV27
CASSLGTSGNTDTQYF
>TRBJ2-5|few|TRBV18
CASSPPRRQETQYF
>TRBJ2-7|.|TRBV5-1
CASSLDLAGVDEQYF
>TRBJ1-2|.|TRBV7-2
CASSLRDNNYGYTF
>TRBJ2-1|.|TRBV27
CASSLSSSWVEQFF
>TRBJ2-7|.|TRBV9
CASGEGGYEQYF
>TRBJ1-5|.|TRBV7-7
CASRSDLRGKGQPQHF
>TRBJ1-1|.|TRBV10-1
CASSESAGARAEAFF
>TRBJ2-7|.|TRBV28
CASSLSSDYEQYF
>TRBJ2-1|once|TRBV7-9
CASSLPGDNEQFF
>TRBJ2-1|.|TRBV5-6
CASSPLDFASSYNEQFF
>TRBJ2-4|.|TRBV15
CATSRRQGAKNIQYF
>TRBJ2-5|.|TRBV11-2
CASSHPSGGTLRETQYF
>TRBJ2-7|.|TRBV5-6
CASSLSSSNYEQYF
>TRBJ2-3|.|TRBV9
CASSVAAGDTDTQYF
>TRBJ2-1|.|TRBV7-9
CASSLVAGVVVEQFF
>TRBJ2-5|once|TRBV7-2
CASSFILPSETQYF
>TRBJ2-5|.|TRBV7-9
CASSFLPPGAQETQYF
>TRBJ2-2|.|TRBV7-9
CASSPPMSPGELFF
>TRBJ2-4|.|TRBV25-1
CASTKGQGDENIQYF
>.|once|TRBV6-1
CASSARGPSYEQYF
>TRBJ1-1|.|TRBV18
CASSYQAGNTEAFF
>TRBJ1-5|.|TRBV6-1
CASSEVSRGNQPQHF
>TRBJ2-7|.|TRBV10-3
CAIMVIRTGVSYEQYF
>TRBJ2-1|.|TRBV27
CAASMSSYNEQFF